Included here is one T cell receptor (beta chain) sequence, with context. This entry belongs to a study of blood T cell repertoires in COVID-19. On the study more broadly: PBMCs, B-cell-depleted T cells, or T cells provided the cDNA or gDNA that made up the material.

The table came from immunoSEQ multiplex PCR; TCRdb's copy has only in-frame clones and leaves some out. The table records 25,000 or so clones, approximately 90% of them present only once. CDR1 SGHAT and CDR2 FQNNGV come from the germline V gene. V was pared by 3 bases and J by 3 bases, with 2 bases of the junction left unmatched. CDR3 length: 15 amino acids. The specimen was peripheral blood. This sequence was found in a human donor in a cohort sampled during active COVID-19. The V call is TRBV11-2, the J call TRBJ2-5; TRBD2 matches at 12 bases. For the CDR3, the DNA is TGTGCCAGCAGCTTTACTAGCGGGAGGAAAGAGACCCAGTACTTC. Amino acid sequence: CASSFTSGRKETQYF.